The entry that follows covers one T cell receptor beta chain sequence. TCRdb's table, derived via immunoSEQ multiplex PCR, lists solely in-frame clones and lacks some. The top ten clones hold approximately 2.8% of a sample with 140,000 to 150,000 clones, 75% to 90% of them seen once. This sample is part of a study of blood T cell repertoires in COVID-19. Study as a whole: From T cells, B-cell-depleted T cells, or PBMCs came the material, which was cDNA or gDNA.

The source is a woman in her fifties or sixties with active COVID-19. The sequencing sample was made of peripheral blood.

DNA of the CDR3: TGTGCCAGTGTCGGGGGGTCTAATGAAAAACTGTTTTTT. Translated, it gives CASVGGSNEKLFF. The chain has TRBV19 and TRBJ1-4; a possible D gene is TRBD1 (5 bases). The V and J ends lost 8 bases and 3 bases respectively, with 10 bases between them. The V gene's germline CDR1 is LNHDA and CDR2 SQIVND (reference sequence). The CDR3 loop spans 13 amino acids.